The clone carrying this T cell receptor beta chain was detected only a few times. Antigen: not known. Amplification used 60 Vbeta primers and 13 Jbeta primers. Profiling relied on immunoSEQ multiplex PCR, and the TCRdb table lists in-frame clones only, not all of them. Among about 190,000 clones listed, roughly four fifths were seen once. The sample comes from a study of cytomegalovirus exposure and HLA in healthy donors. Germline CDR1 reads MNHNS; CDR2 reads SASEGT. The germline V and J ends were trimmed by 8 bases and 5 bases, with 18 bases remaining between them. CDR3 length: 14 residues. Whole-study findings and limits: Researchers reported in a later analysis that a missense DCLRE1C variant was tied to TCR beta V- and J-gene trimming.

This chain links TRBV6-1 with TRBJ1-1, with a weak D call TRBD1 (5 bases). This sequence was found in a woman in her twenties or thirties in good health and CMV-seropositive. The sequenced sample was PBMCs. The chain's CDR3 is CASSPGLQVTEAFF. The DNA of the CDR3 is TGTGCCAGCTCGCCGGGACTCCAAGTAACTGAAGCTTTCTTT.